This T cell receptor beta chain originates from a study of blood T cell repertoires in COVID-19. Using immunoSEQ multiplex PCR, the repertoire was profiled, and TCRdb retains in-frame clones only, with some absent. This repertoire shows under 350,000 clones, 89% found once; its top ten account for about 1.7%. This clonotype originated in a woman between 35 and 50 years old who had recovered from COVID-19. The source material was PBMCs or T cells enriched from blood (not recorded which).

CDR3 in amino acids: CASSSRLALYNEQFF. The CDR3 DNA reads as TGTGCCAGCAGCTCCCGACTAGCGCTGTACAATGAGCAGTTCTTC. The V call is TRBV7-2, the J call TRBJ2-1; the match to TRBD2 covers 8 bases. V lost 4 bases and J lost 4; bases outside the gene matches: 6. The CDR3 length is 15 residues. CDR1 SGHTA and CDR2 FQGNSA come from the germline V gene.